This T cell receptor beta chain was sequenced for a study of OX40 agonist ivuxolimab in advanced cancers. At the level of the study: All patients had ivuxolimab intravenously every 2 weeks at 0.01 to 10 mg/kg.

Excluded were patients having autoimmune disease history or systemic immunosuppression. Libraries were prepared by immunoSEQ multiplex PCR; TCRdb keeps only in-frame clonotypes and omits some of them. Found here are over 70,000 clones, roughly 93% of them singletons; the top ten hold 0.33%. Overall study findings and caveats: Relative to CD4+ cells, CD8+ T cells on average had more expanded clones. Partial responders treated at 0.1-3.0 mg/kg exhibited clonal expansion among the lowest measured.

Germline V CDR1 and CDR2: MDHEN, SYDVKM. The CDR3 covers 10 residues. The V end lost 6 bases, the J end lost 9 bases, and 8 bases lay between the germline ends. Comment on this clone: Its antigen is as yet unknown.

The TCR comes from an adult with an advanced solid tumor such as melanoma, head and neck, liver or kidney cancer. This chain uses TRBV28 with TRBJ1-1; no clear D. The sample in question was CD4+ or CD8+ T cells sorted from blood, obtained in a trial of the OX40 agonist ivuxolimab. DNA of the CDR3: TGTGCCAGCAGCGGGCCTAAAGCTTTCTTT. Its translation is CASSGPKAFF.